In its sample, the clone carrying this T cell receptor beta chain was seen a few times. The TCR beta repertoire was assessed by survey-level immunoSEQ sequencing. Clones were read by immunoSEQ multiplex PCR, and TCRdb kept only the in-frame ones, dropping some. This sample carries some 70,000 clones, roughly 93% of them seen once, and the ten largest clones take around 4.5%. The sequenced sample consisted of PBMCs. The receptor was isolated from a man in his forties or fifties with rheumatoid arthritis.

DNA of the CDR3: TGCGCCAGCAGCCGGGGGACAGGACAGCCCCAGCATTTT. This translates into CASSRGTGQPQHF. The V and J genes are TRBV4-1 and TRBJ1-5, with 8 bases identical to TRBD1. The CDR3 contains 13 residues. V dropped 4 bases and J dropped 7; count of bases not matched to a gene: 3. CDR1 MGHRA and CDR2 YSYEKL come from the germline V gene.